Sequencing of this TCR beta chain was carried out in a study of shared T cell receptors in the human thymus. In germline, CDR1 is SGHNT, CDR2 YYREEE (reference sequence). The trim removed 0 bases at V and 3 bases at J, leaving 11 bases unmatched. The CDR3 consists of 17 residues. Libraries were prepared by immunoSEQ multiplex PCR; TCRdb keeps only in-frame clonotypes and omits some of them. The sample lists hundreds of thousands of clones; 88% were seen once. These records were also assigned to another study, of human thymus T cells. As reported in that work: It was healthy Finnish infants having corrective surgery for congenital heart defects who were the donors.

The sequence was obtained from a boy in the first two years of life with a congenital heart defect. The chain uses TRBV5-4 and TRBJ1-1, with 7 nucleotides matching TRBD1. Material: thymocytes. The CDR3 reads CASSLVAGGRPDTEAFF. The CDR3 DNA sequence: TGTGCCAGCAGCTTGGTCGCAGGGGGAAGACCCGACACTGAAGCTTTCTTT. Full variable domain (rest looked up from reference TRBV5-4 and TRBJ1-1): ETGVTQSPTHLIKTRGQQVTLRCSSQSGHNTVSWYQQALGQGPQFIFQYYREEENGRGNFPPRFSGLQFPNYSSELNVNALELDDSALYLCASSLVAGGRPDTEAFFGQGTRLTVV.